Presented here are 32 T cell receptor beta chains from one specimen sequenced in a study of T cell responses to AZD1222 COVID-19 vaccine. This table comes from immunoSEQ multiplex PCR, and its TCRdb copy is limited to in-frame clones, with some not included. The sample includes some 160,000 clones, approximately 93% seen only once; the top ten take around 0.96%. This sample comprised peripheral blood, obtained on day 0 of AZD1222 vaccination. These receptors were collected from an adult in good health.

The chain couples TRBV20-1 to TRBJ2-1, with 7 positions matching TRBD2. The length of the CDR3 is 14 residues. V was pared by 3 bases and J by 5 bases, with 7 bases of the junction left unmatched. From germline, CDR1 is DFQATT and CDR2 SNEGSKA (reference sequence). The CDR3, as DNA: TGCAGTGCTAGTCCGGGACTACAAGACAATGAGCAGTTCTTC. Its translation is CSASPGLQDNEQFF.

The chain carries TRBV30 and TRBJ2-2; D is possibly TRBD2 (6 bases). The germline V and J ends were trimmed by 4 bases and 0 bases, with 9 bases remaining between them. This CDR3 is 14 amino acids long. Germline V gene data show CDR1 as GTSNPN and CDR2 as SVGIG (reference sequence). CDR3 DNA: TGTGCCTGGACCCGGGACTCGAACACCGGGGAGCTGTTTTTT. Residues: CAWTRDSNTGELFF.

The rearrangement links TRBV28 to TRBJ2-1; 8 nucleotides agree with TRBD2. The CDR3 contains 16 residues. With 0 bases clipped from V and 9 bases from J, the junction kept 10 bases outside the gene matches. Germline values: CDR1 MDHEN, CDR2 SYDVKM. CDR3 sequence (DNA): TGTGCCAGCAGTTTATGGGTAGCGGGGACCCGGGGTGAGCAGTTCTTC. This sequence encodes CASSLWVAGTRGEQFF.

The chain links TRBV3-1 (or the pseudogene TRBV3-2) to TRBJ1-2, with D unclear. CDR3 length equals 13 residues. Germline assignment: CDR1 LGHDT and CDR2 YNNKEL (reference sequence). V was clipped by 0 bases and J by 6 bases, with 8 bases between them. The CDR3 sequence is CASSQEGSDGYTF. The CDR3 region has the DNA TGTGCCAGCAGCCAAGAGGGCAGCGATGGCTACACCTTC.

The chain links TRBV7-9 to TRBJ2-3, with 13 bases aligning to TRBD2. Germline-derived CDR1 and CDR2 are SEHNR and FQNEAQ (reference sequence). The CDR3 loop spans 15 amino acids. The V and J ends lost 4 bases and 6 bases, in that order; junction bases with no gene match: 4. Here the CDR3 DNA reads TGTGCCAGCAGCTGGACTAGCGGGGGATCCGATACGCAGTATTTT. This translates into CASSWTSGGSDTQYF.

This chain connects TRBV2 to TRBJ1-5, with 7 positions matching TRBD1. The CDR3 is made up of 15 amino acids. Germline loops: CDR1 SNHLY, CDR2 FYNNEI. J lost 3 bases, V lost 3 bases, and 5 bases had no gene match. This CDR3 is CASSDRGRDNQPQHF. Written as DNA, the CDR3 is TGTGCCAGCAGTGATAGGGGGCGCGACAATCAGCCCCAGCATTTT.

V and J are TRBV7-3 and TRBJ1-1, with a tentative D call TRBD1 (5 bases). Germline V gene sequence: CDR1 SGHTA, CDR2 FQGTGA. The CDR3 contains 14 residues. V lost 4 bases and J lost 4, with 13 bases in between. The CDR3 bases are TGTGCCAGCAGCTCGGGACCGACGTCCACTGAAGCTTTCTTT. It codes for CASSSGPTSTEAFF.

The rearrangement links TRBV5-1 to TRBJ1-2; D is undetermined. Per germline, CDR1 SGHRS and CDR2 YFSETQ. The germline V and J ends were trimmed by 2 bases and 1 base, with 9 bases remaining between them. The CDR3 loop spans 14 amino acids. The CDR3 nucleotides read TGCGCCAGCAGCTTAGAAGGCCTTAACTATGGCTACACCTTC. Protein product: CASSLEGLNYGYTF.

The chain recombines TRBV30 with TRBJ1-2; tentative D call: TRBD1 (5 bases). This CDR3 is built from 14 residues. Germline values: CDR1 GTSNPN, CDR2 SVGIG (reference sequence). Between the trimmed V and J ends, which lost 3 bases and 7 bases, there was a span of 18 bases. Written as DNA, the CDR3 is TGTGCCTGGAGGGGGCGTCTGGGATCGAGTGGCTACACCTTC. Residues: CAWRGRLGSSGYTF.

The V and J genes are TRBV28 and TRBJ2-5, with D possibly being TRBD1 or TRBD2 (5 bases each). V gave up 10 bases and J gave up 0 bases, with 12 bases separating them. The CDR3 consists of 13 residues. From germline, CDR1 is MDHEN and CDR2 SYDVKM. In DNA form, the CDR3 reads TGTGCCACTGGGGGAACACACCAAGAGACCCAGTACTTC. As protein: CATGGTHQETQYF.

The J gene is TRBJ1-6, the V gene TRBV19, with D perhaps TRBD1 (5 bases). The germline V and J ends were trimmed by 4 bases and 9 bases, with 16 bases remaining between them. The CDR3 has 15 amino acids. The V gene's germline CDR1 is LNHDA and CDR2 SQIVND (reference sequence). The CDR3 here is CASSTWGSGTSPLHF. The CDR3 nucleotides are TGTGCCAGTAGTACATGGGGTTCGGGGACTTCACCCCTCCACTTT.

The V call is TRBV9, the J call TRBJ1-1; perhaps TRBD1 as D (6 bases). The CDR3 contains 15 residues. CDR1 and CDR2 (germline): SGDLS, YYNGEE. The V end was cut by 0 bases, the J end by 2 bases, with 11 bases between. The DNA of the CDR3 is TGTGCCAGCAGCGTAGACGGACAGAGAAACACTGAAGCTTTCTTT. Translation gives CASSVDGQRNTEAFF. Full variable domain (outside the CDR3, taken from reference TRBV9 and TRBJ1-1): DSGVTQTPKHLITATGQRVTLRCSPRSGDLSVYWYQQSLDQGLQFLIQYYNGEERAKGNILERFSAQQFPDLHSELNLSSLELGDSALYFCASSVDGQRNTEAFFGQGTRLTVV.

V usage is TRBV9 and J usage is TRBJ1-6; no clear D gene. In germline, CDR1 is SGDLS, CDR2 YYNGEE. Trimming took off 0 bases at V and 2 bases at J, with 3 bases between the two ends. The CDR3 length is 14 residues. In nucleotides, the CDR3 is TGTGCCAGCAGCGTAGAAACCTATAATTCACCCCTCCACTTT. Translated, it gives CASSVETYNSPLHF.

This clone showed up just once. This sequence joins TRBV5-5 and TRBJ1-2; 8 nucleotides match TRBD1. V dropped 4 bases and J dropped 5; count of bases not matched to a gene: 7. Germline CDR1 reads SGHKS; CDR2 reads YYEKEE (reference sequence). The CDR3 length is 14 residues. In DNA, the CDR3 is TGTGCCAGCAGCCGCGGACAGGGCCGGTATGGCTACACCTTC. It codes for CASSRGQGRYGYTF.

The genes are TRBV30 and TRBJ2-7; D possibly corresponds to TRBD1 (6 bases). From germline, CDR1 is GTSNPN and CDR2 SVGIG (reference sequence). The CDR3 covers 14 residues. V was trimmed by 1 base and J by 6 bases, leaving 16 bases between them. The CDR3 sequence: CAWSDDRRRPEQYF. The CDR3 bases are TGTGCCTGGAGTGACGACAGGAGACGTCCCGAGCAGTACTTC.

The count of this clone is one. This chain connects TRBV5-8 to TRBJ1-2; 7 bases are shared with TRBD1. The CDR3 extends over 17 amino acids. Germline CDR1 is SGHTS and CDR2 is YDEGEE. V dropped 0 bases and J dropped 4; count of bases not matched to a gene: 12. The DNA for the CDR3 is TGTGCCAGCAGCTTGGTTCAAAAGGGGGCCCCAGCCTATGGCTACACCTTC. Translation: CASSLVQKGAPAYGYTF. The full variable domain, completed using reference TRBV5-8 and TRBJ1-2, is EAGVTQSPTHLIKTRGQQATLRCSPISGHTSVYWYQQALGLGLQFLLWYDEGEERNRGNFPPRFSGRQFPNYSSELNVNALELEDSALYLCASSLVQKGAPAYGYTFGSGTRLTVV.

The chain carries TRBV5-6 and TRBJ2-7; no reliable D call. The germline V gene has CDR1 SGHDT and CDR2 YYEEEE. The CDR3 length is 12 residues. The ends were cut back, 3 bases at V and 6 bases at J, with 10 bases in the middle. The CDR3 is CASSSQSAEQYF. For the CDR3, the DNA is TGTGCCAGCAGCTCCCAGAGTGCCGAGCAGTACTTC.

The genes are TRBV9 and TRBJ1-6; 7 nucleotides match TRBD1. The ends lost 4 bases at V and 7 bases at J; junction bases unmatched: 5. This CDR3 is 14 amino acids long. Per germline, CDR1 SGDLS and CDR2 YYNGEE. CDR3 region: CASSPTGNNSPLHF. CDR3 in DNA: TGTGCCAGCAGCCCGACAGGGAACAATTCACCCCTCCACTTT.

The J gene is TRBJ1-4, the V gene TRBV5-1, with D uncertain. V lost 4 bases and J 5 bases, leaving 18 bases between the germline ends. The germline gives CDR1 SGHRS, CDR2 YFSETQ. The CDR3 is made up of 16 amino acids. The CDR3 DNA follows: TGCGCCAGCAGCCCAGTCTCTCCGTCAGTCAATGAAAAACTGTTTTTT. It codes for CASSPVSPSVNEKLFF.

This sequence joins TRBV3-1 (or the pseudogene TRBV3-2) and TRBJ1-5; a weak D match, TRBD1 (6 bases). The germline V gene encodes CDR1 LGHDT and CDR2 YNNKEL (reference sequence). This CDR3 comprises 16 residues. Trimming removed 0 bases from V and 6 bases from J, with 15 bases in between. CDR3 region: CASSQDGGRGRQPQHF. The CDR3, as DNA: TGTGCCAGCAGCCAAGATGGGGGGCGCGGCCGTCAGCCCCAGCATTTT.

The rearrangement uses TRBV3-1 (or the pseudogene TRBV3-2) and TRBJ1-5; 7 bases match TRBD1. CDR1 is LGHDT, CDR2 YNNKEL, per germline (reference sequence). The V gene end was trimmed by 2 bases and the J gene end by 4 bases; junction bases not matched to a gene: 5. The CDR3 covers 15 residues. CDR3 nucleotide sequence: TGTGCCAGCAGCCAATCAGGGACAGAAAATCAGCCCCAGCATTTT. The encoded protein is CASSQSGTENQPQHF.

The chain carries TRBV5-4 and TRBJ2-5, with TRBD2 identical over 8 bases. The CDR3 is 14 amino acids. The ends lost 5 bases at V and 5 bases at J; junction bases unmatched: 8. Per the germline V gene, CDR1 is SGHNT and CDR2 is YYREEE (reference sequence). The CDR3 DNA is TGTGCCAGCAGGGTTAGCGGGGTCGGGGAGACCCAGTACTTC. This gives the protein CASRVSGVGETQYF.

This clone was seen once. V is TRBV6-2 or TRBV6-3 and J is TRBJ2-7, with D possibly TRBD2 on 6 matching bases. The germline gives CDR1 MNHEY, CDR2 SVGEGT. The CDR3 runs 15 residues. Trimming took off 5 bases at V and 3 bases at J, with 17 bases between the two ends. CDR3 sequence: CASSNTGGANYEQYF. The CDR3 bases are TGTGCCAGCAGTAACACCGGGGGAGCCAACTACGAGCAGTACTTC.

Only one count was recorded for this clone. J is TRBJ1-5 and V is TRBV10-2; D uncertain. The CDR3 has 16 amino acids. The germline CDR1 and CDR2 sequences are WSHSY and SAAADI. V lost 0 bases, J lost 6 bases, and 15 bases lay in between. The CDR3 sequence: CASSESRVGLGQPQHF. As DNA, the CDR3 is TGCGCCAGCAGTGAGTCGAGGGTGGGGTTGGGTCAGCCCCAGCATTTT.

This chain joins TRBV19 and TRBJ2-7, with 7 bases that match TRBD1. Trimming cost V 8 bases and J 2 bases; bases outside gene matches: 6. Germline V gene sequence: CDR1 LNHDA, CDR2 SQIVND (reference sequence). The CDR3 covers 13 residues. The CDR3 DNA is TGTGCCAGTGGGGAAGACAGGGCCTACGAGCAGTACTTC. Amino acids: CASGEDRAYEQYF.

The V and J genes are TRBV4-1 and TRBJ2-5, with 8 bases that match TRBD1. This CDR3 contains 14 residues. Per the germline V gene, CDR1 is MGHRA and CDR2 is YSYEKL. Trimming cost V 2 bases and J 3 bases; bases outside gene matches: 2. CDR3 loop: CASSQPGQEETQYF. The CDR3 region has the DNA TGCGCCAGCAGCCAACCGGGACAGGAAGAGACCCAGTACTTC.

This sequence joins TRBV7-8 and TRBJ1-1; TRBD1 matches 8 bases. V dropped 4 bases and J dropped 1; count of bases not matched to a gene: 11. This CDR3 has 17 residues. Germline lookup yields CDR1 SGHVS and CDR2 FQNEAQ. The CDR3 nucleotides read TGTGCCAGCAGCTCACCCACTTCCGGGACAGGGAACACTGAAGCTTTCTTT. The encoded protein is CASSSPTSGTGNTEAFF.

This sequence joins TRBV21-1 and TRBJ2-2; TRBD2 is the table's D call, not checked against the DNA. TRBV21-1 counts as a pseudogene. The CDR3 loop spans 20 amino acids. The CDR3 coding sequence is TGTGCCAGCAGCAACAAACTAGCGGGGTTTACAGGGGTAAACACCGGGGAGCTGTTTTTT. The encoded protein is CASSNKLAGFTGVNTGELFF.

V usage is TRBV11-2 and J usage is TRBJ2-5, with 9 bases that match TRBD2. The J segment lost 1 base and the V segment lost 6 bases, leaving 3 bases of the junction unmatched. The CDR3 loop spans 14 amino acids. CDR1 is SGHAT and CDR2 is FQNNGV in the germline V gene. CDR3: CASSLAGIQETQYF. CDR3 nucleotides: TGTGCCAGCAGTCTAGCGGGAATCCAAGAGACCCAGTACTTC.

This sequence joins TRBV11-2 and TRBJ1-4; tentatively, D is TRBD1 (5 bases). V was clipped by 5 bases and J by 8 bases, with 12 bases between them. The CDR3 sequence is 13 residues long. Germline V gene lookup returns CDR1 SGHAT and CDR2 FQNNGV. The CDR3 DNA is TGTGCCAGCAGCCCTGGACGGGGGGAAAAACTGTTTTTT. It specifies CASSPGRGEKLFF.

V usage is TRBV16 and J usage is TRBJ1-5; D not certain. The CDR3 consists of 15 residues. With 5 bases removed from V and 1 base from J, the gap between germline ends came to 12 bases. Germline V gives CDR1 KGHSY, CDR2 FQNENV. The CDR3 spells CASSLEGASNQPQHF. CDR3 nucleotides: TGTGCCAGCAGCTTGGAAGGTGCAAGCAATCAGCCCCAGCATTTT.

The J gene is TRBJ2-3, the V gene TRBV5-1, with D hard to call. This CDR3 is 14 amino acids long. Trimming took off 0 bases at V and 0 bases at J, with 5 bases between the two ends. CDR1 SGHRS and CDR2 YFSETQ come from the germline V gene. CDR3 sequence: CASSLAPSTDTQYF. CDR3 DNA: TGCGCCAGCAGCTTGGCCCCTAGCACAGATACGCAGTATTTT. Full variable domain (missing parts from reference TRBV5-1 and TRBJ2-3): KAGVTQTPRYLIKTRGQQVTLSCSPISGHRSVSWYQQTPGQGLQFLFEYFSETQRNKGNFPGRFSGRQFSNSRSEMNVSTLELGDSALYLCASSLAPSTDTQYFGPGTRLTVL.